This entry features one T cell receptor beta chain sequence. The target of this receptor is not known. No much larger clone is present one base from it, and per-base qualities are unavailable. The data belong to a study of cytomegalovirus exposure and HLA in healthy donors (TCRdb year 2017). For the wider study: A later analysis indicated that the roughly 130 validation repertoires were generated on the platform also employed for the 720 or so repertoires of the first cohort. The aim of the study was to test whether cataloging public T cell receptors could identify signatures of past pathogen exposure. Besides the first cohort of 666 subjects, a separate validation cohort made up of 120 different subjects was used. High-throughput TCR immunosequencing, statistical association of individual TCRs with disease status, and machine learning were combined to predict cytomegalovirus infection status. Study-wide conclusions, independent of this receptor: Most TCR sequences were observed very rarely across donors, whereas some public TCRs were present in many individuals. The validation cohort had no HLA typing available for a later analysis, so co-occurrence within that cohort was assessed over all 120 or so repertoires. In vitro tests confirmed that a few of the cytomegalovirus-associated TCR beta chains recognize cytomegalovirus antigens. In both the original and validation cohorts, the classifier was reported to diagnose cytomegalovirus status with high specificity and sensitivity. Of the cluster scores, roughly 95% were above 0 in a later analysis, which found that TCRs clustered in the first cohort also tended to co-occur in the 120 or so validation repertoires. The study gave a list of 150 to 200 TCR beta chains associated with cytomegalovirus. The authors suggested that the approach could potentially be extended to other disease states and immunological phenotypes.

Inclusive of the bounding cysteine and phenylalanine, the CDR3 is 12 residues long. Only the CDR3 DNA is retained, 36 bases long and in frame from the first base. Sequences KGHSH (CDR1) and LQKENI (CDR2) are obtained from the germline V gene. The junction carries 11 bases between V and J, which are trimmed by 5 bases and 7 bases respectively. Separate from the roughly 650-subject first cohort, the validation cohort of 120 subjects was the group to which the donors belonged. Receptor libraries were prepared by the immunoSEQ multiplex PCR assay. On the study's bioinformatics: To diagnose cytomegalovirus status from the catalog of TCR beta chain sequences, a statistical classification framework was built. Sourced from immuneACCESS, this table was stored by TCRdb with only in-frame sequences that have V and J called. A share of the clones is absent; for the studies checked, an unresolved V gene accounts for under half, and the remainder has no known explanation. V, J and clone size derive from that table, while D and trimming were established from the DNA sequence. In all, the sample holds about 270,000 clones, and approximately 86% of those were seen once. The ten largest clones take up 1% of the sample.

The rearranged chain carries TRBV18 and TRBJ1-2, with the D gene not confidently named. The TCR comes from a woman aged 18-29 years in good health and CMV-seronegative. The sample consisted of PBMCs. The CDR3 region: CASSSTAAGYTF. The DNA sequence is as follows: TGTGCCAGCTCATCAACAGCGGCTGGCTACACCTTC.